This T cell receptor (beta chain) derives from a study of T-cell reconstitution after alpha-beta-depleted transplantation in children. General observations from the study: In patients about two months after transplant, alpha-beta T cells reportedly arose from several hundred expanded graft clones. In some patients, recipient T cells and intrathymic progenitors surviving conditioning explained high day-60 diversity. T-cell numbers and diversity one year post-transplant derived largely from freshly generated T cells.

The CDR3 is 12 amino acids. The V end was cut by 4 bases, the J end by 3 bases, with 9 bases between. The germline CDR1 and CDR2 sequences are SQVTM and ANQGSEA. The table lists this clonotype with a few counts. Its antigen is as yet unknown. Library preparation (for TCRbeta) was performed with unique molecular identifiers. TCRdb fed the PCR reads into MiXCR, producing one record per CDR3 protein. The repertoire consists of 480,000 or so distinct CDR3 sequences, with roughly 10% occurring once and the leading ten covering just over 2%. This clonotype was obtained from a child younger than 10 with inherited bone marrow failure, due to receive a stem cell transplant. V gene TRBV29-1 combines with J gene TRBJ1-2; D possibly corresponds to TRBD1 (5 bases). The source material was PBMCs, sampled before TCRalphabeta/CD19-depleted stem cell transplant. The CDR3 loop is CSVGGGYYGYTF. The CDR3 DNA sequence: TGCAGCGTTGGTGGGGGATACTATGGCTACACCTTC.